This T cell receptor (beta chain) was identified in a study of T cell responses to AZD1222 COVID-19 vaccine. Using immunoSEQ multiplex PCR, the repertoire was profiled, and TCRdb retains in-frame clones only, with some absent. The sample includes roughly 150,000 clones, 93% of them seen just once. Per the germline V gene, CDR1 is GTSNPN and CDR2 is SVGIG (reference sequence). The ends were cut back, 0 bases at V and 6 bases at J, with 8 bases in the middle. The CDR3 extends over 13 amino acids. The study, taken as a whole, reports: Baseline testing showed seropositivity in only five or six AZD1222 recipients. Spike-spanning, vaccine-associated CD4 TCRs were dominant at 160-218 and 743-854.

As for this clone: Its antigen is unidentified.

This sequence was found in an adult in good health. The chain couples TRBV30 to TRBJ2-2; D gene ambiguous. Sequenced here: peripheral blood, sampled on day 0 of AZD1222 vaccination. The CDR3 DNA reads TGTGCCTGGAGTGTGTCCTTGTCCGGGGAGCTGTTTTTT. Its protein product is CAWSVSLSGELFF.